This T cell receptor (beta chain) was observed in a study of identifying expanded T cells in peripheral blood. Study-wide findings and caveats: Roughly two-week clone count variance significantly increased as total template count grew. Technical replicates showed around 1.2 changed clones; around two weeks about 16.4; four weeks 19.

Data came from immunoSEQ multiplex PCR; TCRdb stores just in-frame clones and leaves some out. The repertoire holds 120,000 or so clones, approximately 80% seen once, with about 3.1% in the top ten. Collection occurred without any documented infections or immune events in donors. Worth noting for this clone: Its target is unknown.

This TCR was recovered from a person between 18 and 75 years old in good health. The sequenced sample was blood.

CDR3 bases: TGTGCCAGCAGCCAAGATCTCGGGACAGAACTCTACGAGCAGTACTTC. Protein sequence: CASSQDLGTELYEQYF. The V call is TRBV14, the J call TRBJ2-7; 7 nucleotides agree with TRBD1. The junction had 8 bases not matched to a gene; V was cut back by 0 bases and J by 3 bases. This CDR3 is 16 amino acids long. Germline CDR1 is SGHDN and CDR2 is FVKESK.